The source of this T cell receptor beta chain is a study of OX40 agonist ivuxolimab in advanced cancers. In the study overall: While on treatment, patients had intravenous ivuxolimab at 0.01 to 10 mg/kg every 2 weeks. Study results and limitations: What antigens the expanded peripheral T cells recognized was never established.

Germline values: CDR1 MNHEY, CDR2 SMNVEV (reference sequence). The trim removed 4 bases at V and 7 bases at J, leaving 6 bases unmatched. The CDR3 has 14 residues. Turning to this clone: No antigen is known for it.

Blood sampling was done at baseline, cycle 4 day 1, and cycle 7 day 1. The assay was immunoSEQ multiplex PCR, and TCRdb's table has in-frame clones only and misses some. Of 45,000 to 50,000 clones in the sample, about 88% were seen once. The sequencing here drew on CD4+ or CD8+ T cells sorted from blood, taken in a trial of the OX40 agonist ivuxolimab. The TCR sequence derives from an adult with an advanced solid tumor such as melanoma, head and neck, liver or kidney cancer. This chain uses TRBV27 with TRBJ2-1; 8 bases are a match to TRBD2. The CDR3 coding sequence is TGTGCCAGCAGTTATAGCGGGACCTTAAATGAGCAGTTCTTC. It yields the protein CASSYSGTLNEQFF.